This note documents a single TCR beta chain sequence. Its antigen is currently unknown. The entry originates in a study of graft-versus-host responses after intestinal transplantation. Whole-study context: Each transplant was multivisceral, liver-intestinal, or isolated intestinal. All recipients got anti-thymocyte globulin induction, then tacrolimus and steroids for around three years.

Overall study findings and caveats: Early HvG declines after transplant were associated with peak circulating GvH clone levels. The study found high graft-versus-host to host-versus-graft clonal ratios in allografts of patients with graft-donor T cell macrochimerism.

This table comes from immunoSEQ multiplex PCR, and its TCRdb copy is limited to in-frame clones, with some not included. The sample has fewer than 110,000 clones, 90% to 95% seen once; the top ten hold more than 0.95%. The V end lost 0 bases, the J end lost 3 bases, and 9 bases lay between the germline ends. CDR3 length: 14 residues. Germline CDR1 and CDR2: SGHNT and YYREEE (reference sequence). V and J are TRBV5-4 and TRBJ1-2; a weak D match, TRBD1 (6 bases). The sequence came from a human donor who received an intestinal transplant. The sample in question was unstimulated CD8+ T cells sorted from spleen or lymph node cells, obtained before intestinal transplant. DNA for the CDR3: TGTGCCAGCAGCTTGGATGGGACACACTATGGCTACACCTTC. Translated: CASSLDGTHYGYTF.